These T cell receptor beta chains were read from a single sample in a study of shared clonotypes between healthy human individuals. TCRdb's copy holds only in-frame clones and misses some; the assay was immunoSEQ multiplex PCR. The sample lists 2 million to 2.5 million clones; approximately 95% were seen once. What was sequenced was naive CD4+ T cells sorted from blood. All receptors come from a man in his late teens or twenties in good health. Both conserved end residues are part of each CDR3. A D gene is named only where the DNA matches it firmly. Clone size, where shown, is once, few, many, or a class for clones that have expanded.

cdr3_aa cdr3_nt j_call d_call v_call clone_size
CAWIGRGSGNTIYF TGTGCCTGGATTGGCAGGGGCTCTGGAAACACCATATATTTT TRBJ1-3 NA TRBV30 NA
CASSFQGDGADTQYF TGCGCCAGCAGCTTTCAGGGAGATGGAGCGGATACGCAGTATTTT TRBJ2-3 NA TRBV5-1 NA
CASSPSQGSANYGYTF TGTGCCAGCTCACCATCGCAGGGTTCGGCTAACTATGGCTACACCTTC TRBJ1-2 NA TRBV18 NA
CASSEGGTHKEKLFF TGTGCCAGCAGCGAGGGTGGAACTCACAAGGAAAAACTGTTTTTT TRBJ1-4 NA TRBV9 NA
CASSPRTGGLGTEAFF TGCGCCAGCAGCCCGCGGACAGGGGGCCTGGGGACTGAAGCTTTCTTT TRBJ1-1 TRBD1 TRBV4-3 NA
CASSPRAGDTGELFF TGTGCCAGCAGCCCTAGGGCGGGGGACACCGGGGAGCTGTTTTTT TRBJ2-2 TRBD2 TRBV11-2 NA
CASSPHGQGLNSNQPQHF TGCGCCAGCAGCCCTCATGGACAGGGGCTAAATAGCAATCAGCCCCAGCATTTT TRBJ1-5 TRBD1 TRBV4-1 NA
CAISDRGLGTEAFF TGTGCCATCAGTGACAGGGGGCTGGGAACTGAAGCTTTCTTT TRBJ1-1 TRBD1 TRBV10-3 NA
CASRGQDYGYTF TGTGCCTCCCGGGGACAGGACTATGGCTACACCTTC TRBJ1-2 TRBD1 TRBV28 NA
CASSPPTGELFF TGTGCCAGCAGTCCGCCCACCGGGGAGCTGTTTTTT TRBJ2-2 NA TRBV6-6 NA
CASSAGTGGAGNYGYTF TGTGCCAGCAGCGCCGGGACAGGGGGCGCGGGGAACTATGGCTACACCTTC TRBJ1-2 TRBD1 TRBV9 NA
CASSTSTGLNTGELFF TGCGCCAGCAGCACCTCCACGGGACTCAACACCGGGGAGCTGTTTTTT TRBJ2-2 NA TRBV5-1 NA
CASSLAWPFQETQYF TGTGCCAGCAGCTTGGCCTGGCCGTTCCAAGAGACCCAGTACTTC TRBJ2-5 NA TRBV5-6 NA
CASSQDRLQPQHF TGCGCCAGCAGCCAAGATCGCCTTCAGCCCCAGCATTTT TRBJ1-5 NA TRBV4-1 NA
CASSYEWSYEQYF TGTGCCAGCAGTTACGAGTGGTCCTACGAGCAGTACTTC TRBJ2-7 NA TRBV6-6 NA
CASSPGLASRGEQFF TGTGCCAGCAGTCCGGGACTAGCGTCGAGGGGGGAGCAGTTCTTC TRBJ2-1 TRBD2 TRBV6-6 NA
CAWSVLAGAAVARNTGELFF TGTGCCTGGAGTGTATTGGCAGGGGCGGCTGTAGCACGGAACACCGGGGAGCTGTTTTTT TRBJ2-2 NA TRBV30 NA
CASSFYRGNTEAFF TGTGCCAGCAGTTTCTACAGGGGAAACACTGAAGCTTTCTTT TRBJ1-1 TRBD1 TRBV28 NA
CASSQVGTGGAGANVLTF TGCGCCAGCAGCCAAGTAGGGACAGGGGGCGCCGGGGCCAACGTCCTGACTTTC TRBJ2-6 TRBD1 TRBV4-1 NA
CASSEASAAPGNTIYF TGTGCCAGCAGTGAAGCCAGCGCAGCCCCTGGAAACACCATATATTTT TRBJ1-3 NA TRBV6-1 NA
CASSLYPENTEAFF TGTGCCAGCAGCTTATACCCAGAGAACACTGAAGCTTTCTTT TRBJ1-1 NA TRBV7-9 NA
CAISATATNEKLFF TGTGCCATCAGTGCGACAGCTACTAATGAAAAACTGTTTTTT TRBJ1-4 NA TRBV10-3 NA
CASSDGQFNTEAFF TGTGCCAGCAGTGATGGACAGTTTAACACTGAAGCTTTCTTT TRBJ1-1 NA TRBV6-1 NA
CASSPGTSGFSQYF TGTGCCAGCAGCCCCGGGACTAGCGGATTCAGTCAGTACTTC TRBJ2-4 TRBD2 TRBV9 NA
CASSLGAGAPQSAETQYF TGTGCCAGCAGCTTGGGAGCTGGCGCCCCTCAATCCGCGGAGACCCAGTACTTC TRBJ2-5 NA TRBV5-4 NA
CASSHITASGANVLTF TGCGCCAGCAGCCACATAACAGCCTCTGGGGCCAACGTCCTGACTTTC TRBJ2-6 NA TRBV4-3 once
CASSLGSYEQYF TGTGCCAGCAGCTTAGGCAGCTACGAGCAGTACTTC TRBJ2-7 NA TRBV11-2 few
CATTPSEGQPQHF TGTGCCACCACCCCAAGTGAGGGACAGCCCCAGCATTTT TRBJ1-5 NA TRBV10-3 once
CASSASGRSEAFF TGTGCCAGCAGTGCATCCGGACGGTCTGAAGCTTTCTTT TRBJ1-1 NA TRBV27 NA
CASSPGQSTNEKLFF TGTGCCAGCAGTCCGGGACAGTCAACTAATGAAAAACTGTTTTTT TRBJ1-4 TRBD1 TRBV27 NA
CASSMDSRGRTEAFF TGTGCCAGTAGCATGGACTCCCGAGGTAGGACTGAAGCTTTCTTT TRBJ1-1 NA TRBV19 few
CASSPAGAGDTIYF TGCGCCAGCAGCCCCGCCGGAGCGGGGGACACCATATATTTT TRBJ1-3 NA TRBV5-1 NA
CSVVPPGGFSNEQYF TGCAGCGTTGTGCCTCCAGGGGGCTTTTCCAACGAGCAGTACTTC TRBJ2-7 TRBD1 TRBV29-1 NA